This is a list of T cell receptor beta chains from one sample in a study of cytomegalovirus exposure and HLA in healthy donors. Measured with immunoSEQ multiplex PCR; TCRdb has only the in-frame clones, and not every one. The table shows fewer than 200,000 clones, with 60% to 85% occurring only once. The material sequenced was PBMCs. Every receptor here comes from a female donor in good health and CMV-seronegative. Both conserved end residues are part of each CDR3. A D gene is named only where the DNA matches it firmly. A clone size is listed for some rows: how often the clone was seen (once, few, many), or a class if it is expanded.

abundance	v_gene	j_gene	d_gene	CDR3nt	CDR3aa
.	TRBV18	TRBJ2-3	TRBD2	TGTGCCAGCTCACCTGGCGGGGGGTCAGATACGCAGTATTTT	CASSPGGGSDTQYF
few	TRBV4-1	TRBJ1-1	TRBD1	TGCGCCAGCAGCCAAGTGGACAGGGGTCCTGAAGCTTTCTTT	CASSQVDRGPEAFF
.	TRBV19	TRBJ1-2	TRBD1	TGTGCCAGTAGTAGTACAGGGGTCGTCGGCTATGGCTACACCTTC	CASSSTGVVGYGYTF
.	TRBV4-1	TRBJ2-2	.	TGCGCCAGCAGCCAAGAGACTTCCGGGGAGCTGTTTTTT	CASSQETSGELFF
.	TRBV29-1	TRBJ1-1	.	TGCAGCGTTTGGACAGCCACGAACACTGAAGCTTTCTTT	CSVWTATNTEAFF
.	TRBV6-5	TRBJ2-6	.	TGTGCCAGCAGTTACCAGGGCTCTGGGGCCAACGTCCTGACTTTC	CASSYQGSGANVLTF
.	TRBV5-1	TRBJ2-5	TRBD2	TGCGCCAGCAGCTTGGCGGCGGGAGAGGTGACCCAGTACTTC	CASSLAAGEVTQYF
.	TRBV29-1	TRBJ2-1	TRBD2	TGCAGCGCCTCCCCGGGGGGGTCCTACAATGAGCAGTTCTTC	CSASPGGSYNEQFF
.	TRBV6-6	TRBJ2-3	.	TGTGCCAGCAGTTACTCGAACCCAGGGGCCCCAGATACGCAGTATTTT	CASSYSNPGAPDTQYF
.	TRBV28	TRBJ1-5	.	TGTGCCAGCACCCTTAGGGGTAATCAGCCCCAGCATTTT	CASTLRGNQPQHF
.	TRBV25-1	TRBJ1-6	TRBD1	TGTGCCAGCGAGACAGGGAATTCACCCCTCCACTTT	CASETGNSPLHF
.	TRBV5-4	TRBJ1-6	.	TGTGCCAGCAGTGTCGACATAGGAGGATCACCCCTCCACTTT	CASSVDIGGSPLHF
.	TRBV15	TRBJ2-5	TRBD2	TGTGCCACCAGCAGAGATTTGGGGGAGGGGGAGACCCAGTACTTC	CATSRDLGEGETQYF
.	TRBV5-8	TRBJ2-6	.	TGTGCCAGCAGCCCGCGCGTCTCTGGGGCCAACGGCCTGACTTTC	CASSPRVSGANGLTF
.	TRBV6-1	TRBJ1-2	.	TGTGCCAGCACCTACGGTCAATGGGCGGGCTATGGCTACACCTTC	CASTYGQWAGYGYTF
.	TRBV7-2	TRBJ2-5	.	TGTGCCAGCAGCTTATACGGGGAGACCCAGTACTTC	CASSLYGETQYF
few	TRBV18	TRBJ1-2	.	TGTGCCAGCTCACCCTCCGACAGGAGTGTAAACTATGGCTACACCTTC	CASSPSDRSVNYGYTF
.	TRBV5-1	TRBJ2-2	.	TGCGCCAGCAGTGCGAAACGAACCGGGGAGCTGTTTTTT	CASSAKRTGELFF
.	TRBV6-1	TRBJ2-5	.	TGTGCCAGCAGTGAGACTAGGGGCAAAGAGACCCAGTACTTC	CASSETRGKETQYF